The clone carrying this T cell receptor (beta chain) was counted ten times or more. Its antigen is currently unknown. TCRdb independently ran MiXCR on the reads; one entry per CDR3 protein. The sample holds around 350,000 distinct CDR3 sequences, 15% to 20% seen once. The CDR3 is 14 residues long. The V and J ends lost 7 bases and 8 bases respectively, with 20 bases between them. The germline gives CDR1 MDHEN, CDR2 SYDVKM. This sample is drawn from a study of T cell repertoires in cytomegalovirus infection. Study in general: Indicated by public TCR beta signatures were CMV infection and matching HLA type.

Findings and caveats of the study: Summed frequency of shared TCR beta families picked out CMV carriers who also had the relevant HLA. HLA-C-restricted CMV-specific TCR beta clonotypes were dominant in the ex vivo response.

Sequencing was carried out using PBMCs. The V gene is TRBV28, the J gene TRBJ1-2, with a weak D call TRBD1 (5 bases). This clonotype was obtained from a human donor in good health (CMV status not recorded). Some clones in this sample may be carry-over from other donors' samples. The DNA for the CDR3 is TGTGCCAGCACCCCGGTGGGAGGGGCGTTGGGCTACACCTTC. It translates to CASTPVGGALGYTF.